This T cell receptor (beta chain) appears in the sequencing data of a study of T-cell reconstitution after alpha-beta-depleted transplantation in children. The CDR3 runs to 14 residues. Trimming shortened V by 4 bases and J by 3 bases, and 10 bases separated the two germline ends. Germline lookup yields CDR1 SGHRS and CDR2 YFSETQ. Library preparation (for TCRbeta) was performed with unique molecular identifiers. Each CDR3 protein gets one entry after TCRdb re-called the PCR reads with MiXCR. The table shows 100,000 to 120,000 distinct CDR3 sequences, with about 9.4% occurring only once. This clonotype was picked up many times.

This receptor was identified in a human donor who donated a stem cell graft to a child with acute lymphoblastic leukemia. The chain uses TRBV5-1 and TRBJ2-2, with TRBD2 as a possible D gene (5 bases). Sequencing was performed on PBMCs from the stem cell graft donor, taken from the stem cell graft. The CDR3 DNA reads as TGCGCCAGCAGCGAGCGGCGTGACACCGGGGAGCTGTTTTTT. This codes for CASSERRDTGELFF. The whole variable domain, filled in from reference TRBV5-1 and TRBJ2-2, reads KAGVTQTPRYLIKTRGQQVTLSCSPISGHRSVSWYQQTPGQGLQFLFEYFSETQRNKGNFPGRFSGRQFSNSRSEMNVSTLELGDSALYLCASSERRDTGELFFGEGSRLTVL.